The entry that follows covers one T cell receptor (beta chain) sequence. The sample's treatment: 15 to 20 received Ad26.COV2.S at low or high dose, single or two shots; about 5 received placebo; per-sample allocation not given. Sampling was performed 63 days after the first vaccine or placebo injection. Sequencing used immunoSEQ multiplex PCR; TCRdb keeps in-frame clones, though not all of them. Of about 350,000 clones listed, roughly 91% are singletons. The entry originates in a study of Ad26.COV2.S vaccination and SARS-CoV-2 variants. V was cut by 5 bases and J by 2 bases, with 10 bases left in between. The CDR3 extends over 13 amino acids.

The source material was peripheral blood, sampled in a trial of Ad26.COV2.S vaccine versus placebo. The chain uses TRBV12-3 or TRBV12-4 and TRBJ2-7; D remains unclear. This TCR came from a person between 18 and 60 years old who received the Ad26.COV2.S COVID-19 vaccine or a placebo. The CDR3 loop is CASSMTNTYEQYF. CDR3 nucleotides: TGTGCCAGCAGTATGACAAATACCTACGAGCAGTACTTC.